The 4 T cell receptor beta chains presented below share a single source sample, sequenced in a study of T cell repertoires in cytomegalovirus infection. TCRdb re-derived calls from the reads in MiXCR, one entry per CDR3 protein. The sample consists of 800,000 to 950,000 distinct CDR3 sequences, about 31% of them appearing once. Their antigens remain unidentified. Sequences were derived from cultured CD8+ T cells from PBMCs, sampled from culture after CMV antigen stimulation. The receptors were sampled from a human donor in good health (CMV status not recorded). Some clones in this sample may be carry-over from other donors' samples.

This clonotype appeared a few times. J is TRBJ1-1 and V is TRBV4-3; no clear D. V lost 0 bases to trimming and J lost 1 base, with 9 bases between them. Germline V gene sequence: CDR1 LGHNA, CDR2 YSLEER. This CDR3 has 15 amino acids. In DNA form, the CDR3 reads TGCGCCAGCAGCCAAGATTTTGAGGGGAACACTGAAGCTTTCTTT. Translation: CASSQDFEGNTEAFF.

This clonotype was seen a handful of times. The chain combines TRBV4-1 with TRBJ1-1; D may be TRBD1 (5 bases). V lost 0 bases and J 0 bases, leaving 11 bases between the germline ends. The CDR3 runs 16 residues. Germline loops: CDR1 MGHRA, CDR2 YSYEKL. CDR3 DNA: TGCGCCAGCAGCCAAGAGGGGCCAGGGCTGAACACTGAAGCTTTCTTT. Amino acid sequence: CASSQEGPGLNTEAFF.

This clonotype was counted only a few times. This chain links TRBV7-8 with TRBJ2-2, with 11 nucleotides matching TRBD2. Per germline, CDR1 SGHVS and CDR2 FQNEAQ. This CDR3 spans 16 amino acids. The V gene end was trimmed by 5 bases and the J gene end by 7 bases; junction bases not matched to a gene: 9. The CDR3 bases are TGTGCCAGCAGCCAAGACCTAGCGGGGGGACACGGGGAGCTGTTTTTT. Its translation: CASSQDLAGGHGELFF.

V is TRBV10-2 and J is TRBJ2-7; a possible D gene is TRBD1 (5 bases). CDR3 size: 13 residues. The germline V gene has CDR1 WSHSY and CDR2 SAAADI. With 8 bases removed from V and 6 bases from J, the gap between germline ends came to 17 bases. CDR3: CASLTWTPLEQYF. Here the CDR3 DNA reads TGCGCCAGCTTGACATGGACACCCCTCGAGCAGTACTTC.